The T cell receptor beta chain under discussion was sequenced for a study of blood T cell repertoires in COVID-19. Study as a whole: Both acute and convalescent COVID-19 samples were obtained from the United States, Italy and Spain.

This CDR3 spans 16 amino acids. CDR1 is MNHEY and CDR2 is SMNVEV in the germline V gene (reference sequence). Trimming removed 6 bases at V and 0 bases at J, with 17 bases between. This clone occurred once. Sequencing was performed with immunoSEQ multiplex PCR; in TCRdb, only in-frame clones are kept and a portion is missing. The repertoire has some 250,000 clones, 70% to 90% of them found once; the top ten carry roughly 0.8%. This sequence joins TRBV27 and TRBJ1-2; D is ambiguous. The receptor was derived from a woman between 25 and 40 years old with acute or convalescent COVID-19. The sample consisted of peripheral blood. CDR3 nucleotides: TGTGCCAGCAGGAGGAGTTCATACCAGACTAACTATGGCTACACCTTC. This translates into CASRRSSYQTNYGYTF.